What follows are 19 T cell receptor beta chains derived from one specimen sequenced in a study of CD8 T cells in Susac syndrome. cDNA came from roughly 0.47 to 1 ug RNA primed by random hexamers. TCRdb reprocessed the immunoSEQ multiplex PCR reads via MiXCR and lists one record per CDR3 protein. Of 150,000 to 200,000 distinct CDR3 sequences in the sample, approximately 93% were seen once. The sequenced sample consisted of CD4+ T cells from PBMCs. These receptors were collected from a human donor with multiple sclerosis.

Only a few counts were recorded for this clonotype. CDR3 amino acids: CASSQGGGGRYEQYF. The CDR3 DNA sequence: TGCGCCAGCAGCCAAGGGGGTGGCGGACGCTACGAGCAGTACTTC. The chain employs TRBV4-3 and TRBJ2-7; D remains unclear. Trimming shortened V by 1 base and J by 3 bases, and 13 bases separated the two germline ends. The CDR3 loop spans 15 amino acids. The germline V gene encodes CDR1 LGHNA and CDR2 YSLEER.

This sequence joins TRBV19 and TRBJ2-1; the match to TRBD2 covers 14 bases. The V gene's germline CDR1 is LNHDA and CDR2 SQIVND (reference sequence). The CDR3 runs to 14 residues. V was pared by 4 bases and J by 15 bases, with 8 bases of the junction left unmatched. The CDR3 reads CASSTGLAGGQGFF. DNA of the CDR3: TGTGCCAGTAGTACCGGACTAGCGGGAGGTCAGGGGTTCTTC. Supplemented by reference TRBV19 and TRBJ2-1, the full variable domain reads DGGITQSPKYLFRKEGQNVTLSCEQNLNHDAMYWYRQDPGQGLRLIYYSQIVNDFQKGDIAEGYSVSREKKESFPLTVTSAQKNPTAFYLCASSTGLAGGQGFFGPGTRLTVL.

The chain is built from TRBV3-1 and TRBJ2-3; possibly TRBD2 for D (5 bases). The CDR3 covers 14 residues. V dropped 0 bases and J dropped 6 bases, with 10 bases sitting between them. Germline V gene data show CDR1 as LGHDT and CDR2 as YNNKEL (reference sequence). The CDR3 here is CASSQDLAADTQYF. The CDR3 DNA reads TGTGCCAGCAGCCAAGACCTAGCAGCGGATACGCAGTATTTT.

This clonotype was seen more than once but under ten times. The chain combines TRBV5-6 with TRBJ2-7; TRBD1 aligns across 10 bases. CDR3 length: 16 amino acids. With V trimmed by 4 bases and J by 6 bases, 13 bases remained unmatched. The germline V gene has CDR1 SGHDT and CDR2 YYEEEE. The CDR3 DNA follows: TGTGCCAGCAGCCCAACTCCGGGACAGGGGCGATCCGAGCAGTACTTC. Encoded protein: CASSPTPGQGRSEQYF.

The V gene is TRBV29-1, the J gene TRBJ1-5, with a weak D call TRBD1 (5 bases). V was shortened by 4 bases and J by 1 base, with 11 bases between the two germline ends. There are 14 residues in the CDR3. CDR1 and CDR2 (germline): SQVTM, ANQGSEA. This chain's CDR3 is CSVGEPGSNQPQHF. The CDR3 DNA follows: TGCAGCGTTGGGGAGCCAGGGAGCAATCAGCCCCAGCATTTT.

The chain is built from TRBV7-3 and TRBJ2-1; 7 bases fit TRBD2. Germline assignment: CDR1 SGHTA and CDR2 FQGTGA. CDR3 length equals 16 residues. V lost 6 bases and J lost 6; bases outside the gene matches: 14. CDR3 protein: CASSFSGAGEGNEQFF. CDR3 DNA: TGTGCCAGCAGTTTTTCTGGGGCGGGAGAGGGCAATGAGCAGTTCTTC.

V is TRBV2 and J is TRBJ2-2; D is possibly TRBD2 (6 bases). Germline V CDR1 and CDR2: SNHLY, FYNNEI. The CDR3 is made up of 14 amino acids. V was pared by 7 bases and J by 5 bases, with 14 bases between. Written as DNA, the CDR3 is TGTGCCAGCAACTTCGGGGGAGAAACCGGGGAGCTGTTTTTT. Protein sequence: CASNFGGETGELFF.

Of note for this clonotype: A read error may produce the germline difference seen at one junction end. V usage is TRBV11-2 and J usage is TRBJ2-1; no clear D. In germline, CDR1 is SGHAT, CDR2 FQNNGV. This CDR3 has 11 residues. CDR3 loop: CASSAYSEQFF. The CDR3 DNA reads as TGTGCCAGCAGCGCCTACAGTGAGCAGTTCTTC.

CDR3 in DNA: TGTGCCAGCAGCCAGAGCGACAGGGTAGCTTTCTTT. Translation: CASSQSDRVAFF. The rearrangement joins TRBV7-9 to TRBJ1-1; 7 bases align to TRBD1. The germline gives CDR1 SEHNR, CDR2 FQNEAQ (reference sequence). V gave up 5 bases and J gave up 10 bases; unmatched junction bases: 7. CDR3 length: 12 residues.

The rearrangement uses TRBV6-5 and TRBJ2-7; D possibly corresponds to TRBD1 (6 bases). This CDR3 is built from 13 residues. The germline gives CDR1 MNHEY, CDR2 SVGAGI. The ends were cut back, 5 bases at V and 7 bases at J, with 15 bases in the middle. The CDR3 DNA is TGTGCCAGCAGTAAAACAGGGTTTCGTGAGCAGTACTTC. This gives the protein CASSKTGFREQYF.

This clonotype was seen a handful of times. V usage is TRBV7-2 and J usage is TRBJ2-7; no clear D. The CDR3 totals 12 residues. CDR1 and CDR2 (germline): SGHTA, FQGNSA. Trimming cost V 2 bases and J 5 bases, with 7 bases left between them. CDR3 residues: CASSLTADEQYF. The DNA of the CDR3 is TGTGCCAGCAGCTTAACGGCCGACGAGCAGTACTTC.

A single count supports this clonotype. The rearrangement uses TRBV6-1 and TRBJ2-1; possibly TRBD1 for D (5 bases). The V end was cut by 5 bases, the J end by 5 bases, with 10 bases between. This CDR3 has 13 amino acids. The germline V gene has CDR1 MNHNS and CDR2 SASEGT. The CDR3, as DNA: TGTGCCAGCAGTTCGACAGCCGACAATGAGCAGTTCTTC. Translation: CASSSTADNEQFF.

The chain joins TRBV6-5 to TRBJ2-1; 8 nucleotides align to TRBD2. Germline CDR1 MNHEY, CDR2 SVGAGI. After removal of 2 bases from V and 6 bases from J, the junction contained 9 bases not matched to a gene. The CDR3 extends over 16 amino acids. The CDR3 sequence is CASSYRGGGLVNEQFF. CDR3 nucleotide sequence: TGTGCCAGCAGTTACCGGGGGGGAGGGCTCGTCAATGAGCAGTTCTTC.

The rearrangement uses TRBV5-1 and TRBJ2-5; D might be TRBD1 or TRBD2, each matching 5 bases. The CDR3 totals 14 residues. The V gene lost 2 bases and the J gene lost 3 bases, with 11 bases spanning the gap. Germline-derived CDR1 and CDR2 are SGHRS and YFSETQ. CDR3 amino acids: CASSFAGTKETQYF. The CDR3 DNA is TGCGCCAGCAGCTTCGCAGGGACCAAAGAGACCCAGTACTTC.

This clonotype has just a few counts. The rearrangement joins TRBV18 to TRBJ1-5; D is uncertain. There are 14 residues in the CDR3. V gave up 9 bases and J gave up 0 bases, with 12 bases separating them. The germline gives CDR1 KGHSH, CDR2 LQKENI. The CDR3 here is CASSPRDSNQPQHF. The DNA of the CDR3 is TGTGCCAGTAGTCCTAGGGATAGCAATCAGCCCCAGCATTTT.

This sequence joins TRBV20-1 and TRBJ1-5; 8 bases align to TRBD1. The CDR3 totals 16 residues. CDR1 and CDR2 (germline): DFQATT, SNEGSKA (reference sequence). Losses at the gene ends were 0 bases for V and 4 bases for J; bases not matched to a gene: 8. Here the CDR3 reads CSAREAGGHLNQPQHF. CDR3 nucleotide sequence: TGCAGTGCTAGAGAGGCAGGGGGCCACTTGAATCAGCCCCAGCATTTT.

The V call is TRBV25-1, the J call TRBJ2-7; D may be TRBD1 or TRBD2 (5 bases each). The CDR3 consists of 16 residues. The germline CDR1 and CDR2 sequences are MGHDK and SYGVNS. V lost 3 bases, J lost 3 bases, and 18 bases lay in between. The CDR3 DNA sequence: TGTGCCAGCAGTGAGGCTCCGGGACGGCTTAACTACGAGCAGTACTTC. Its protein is CASSEAPGRLNYEQYF.

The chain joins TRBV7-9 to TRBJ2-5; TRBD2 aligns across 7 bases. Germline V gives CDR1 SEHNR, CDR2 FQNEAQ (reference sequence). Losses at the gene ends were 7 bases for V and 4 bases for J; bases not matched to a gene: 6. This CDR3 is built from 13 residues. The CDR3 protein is CASIPGGGETQYF. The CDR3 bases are TGTGCCAGCATCCCGGGCGGGGGAGAGACCCAGTACTTC.

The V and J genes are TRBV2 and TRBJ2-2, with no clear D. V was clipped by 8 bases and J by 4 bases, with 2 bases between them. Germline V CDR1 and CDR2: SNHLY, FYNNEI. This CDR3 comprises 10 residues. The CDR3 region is CASGTGELFF. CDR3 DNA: TGTGCCAGCGGCACCGGGGAGCTGTTTTTT.